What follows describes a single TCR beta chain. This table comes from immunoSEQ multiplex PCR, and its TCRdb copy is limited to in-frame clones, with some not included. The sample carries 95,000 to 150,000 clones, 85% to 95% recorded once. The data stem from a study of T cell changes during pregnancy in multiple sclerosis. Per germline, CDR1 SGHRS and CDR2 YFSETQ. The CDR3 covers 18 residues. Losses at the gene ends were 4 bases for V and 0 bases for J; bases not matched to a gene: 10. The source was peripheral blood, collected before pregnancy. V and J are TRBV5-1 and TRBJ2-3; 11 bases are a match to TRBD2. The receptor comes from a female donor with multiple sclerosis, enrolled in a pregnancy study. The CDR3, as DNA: TGCGCCAGCAGCGGCGGGACTAGCGGTTTTGCTAGCACAGATACGCAGTATTTT. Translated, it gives CASSGGTSGFASTDTQYF.